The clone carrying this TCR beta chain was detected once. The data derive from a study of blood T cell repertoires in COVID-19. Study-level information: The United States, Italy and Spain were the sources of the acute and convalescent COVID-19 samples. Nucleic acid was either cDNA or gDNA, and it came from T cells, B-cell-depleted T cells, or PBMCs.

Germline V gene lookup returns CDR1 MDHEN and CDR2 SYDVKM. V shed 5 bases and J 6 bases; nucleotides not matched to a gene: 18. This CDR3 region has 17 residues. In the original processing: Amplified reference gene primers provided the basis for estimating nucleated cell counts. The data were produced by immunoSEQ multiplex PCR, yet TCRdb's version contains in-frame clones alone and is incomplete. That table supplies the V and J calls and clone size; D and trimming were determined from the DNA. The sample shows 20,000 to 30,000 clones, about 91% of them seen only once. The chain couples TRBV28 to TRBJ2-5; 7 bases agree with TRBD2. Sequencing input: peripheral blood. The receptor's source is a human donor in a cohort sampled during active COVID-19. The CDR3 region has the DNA TGTGCCAGCAGTCGGGGGAGCGGGGTAACCCTTGAGAAGACCCAGTACTTC. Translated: CASSRGSGVTLEKTQYF.